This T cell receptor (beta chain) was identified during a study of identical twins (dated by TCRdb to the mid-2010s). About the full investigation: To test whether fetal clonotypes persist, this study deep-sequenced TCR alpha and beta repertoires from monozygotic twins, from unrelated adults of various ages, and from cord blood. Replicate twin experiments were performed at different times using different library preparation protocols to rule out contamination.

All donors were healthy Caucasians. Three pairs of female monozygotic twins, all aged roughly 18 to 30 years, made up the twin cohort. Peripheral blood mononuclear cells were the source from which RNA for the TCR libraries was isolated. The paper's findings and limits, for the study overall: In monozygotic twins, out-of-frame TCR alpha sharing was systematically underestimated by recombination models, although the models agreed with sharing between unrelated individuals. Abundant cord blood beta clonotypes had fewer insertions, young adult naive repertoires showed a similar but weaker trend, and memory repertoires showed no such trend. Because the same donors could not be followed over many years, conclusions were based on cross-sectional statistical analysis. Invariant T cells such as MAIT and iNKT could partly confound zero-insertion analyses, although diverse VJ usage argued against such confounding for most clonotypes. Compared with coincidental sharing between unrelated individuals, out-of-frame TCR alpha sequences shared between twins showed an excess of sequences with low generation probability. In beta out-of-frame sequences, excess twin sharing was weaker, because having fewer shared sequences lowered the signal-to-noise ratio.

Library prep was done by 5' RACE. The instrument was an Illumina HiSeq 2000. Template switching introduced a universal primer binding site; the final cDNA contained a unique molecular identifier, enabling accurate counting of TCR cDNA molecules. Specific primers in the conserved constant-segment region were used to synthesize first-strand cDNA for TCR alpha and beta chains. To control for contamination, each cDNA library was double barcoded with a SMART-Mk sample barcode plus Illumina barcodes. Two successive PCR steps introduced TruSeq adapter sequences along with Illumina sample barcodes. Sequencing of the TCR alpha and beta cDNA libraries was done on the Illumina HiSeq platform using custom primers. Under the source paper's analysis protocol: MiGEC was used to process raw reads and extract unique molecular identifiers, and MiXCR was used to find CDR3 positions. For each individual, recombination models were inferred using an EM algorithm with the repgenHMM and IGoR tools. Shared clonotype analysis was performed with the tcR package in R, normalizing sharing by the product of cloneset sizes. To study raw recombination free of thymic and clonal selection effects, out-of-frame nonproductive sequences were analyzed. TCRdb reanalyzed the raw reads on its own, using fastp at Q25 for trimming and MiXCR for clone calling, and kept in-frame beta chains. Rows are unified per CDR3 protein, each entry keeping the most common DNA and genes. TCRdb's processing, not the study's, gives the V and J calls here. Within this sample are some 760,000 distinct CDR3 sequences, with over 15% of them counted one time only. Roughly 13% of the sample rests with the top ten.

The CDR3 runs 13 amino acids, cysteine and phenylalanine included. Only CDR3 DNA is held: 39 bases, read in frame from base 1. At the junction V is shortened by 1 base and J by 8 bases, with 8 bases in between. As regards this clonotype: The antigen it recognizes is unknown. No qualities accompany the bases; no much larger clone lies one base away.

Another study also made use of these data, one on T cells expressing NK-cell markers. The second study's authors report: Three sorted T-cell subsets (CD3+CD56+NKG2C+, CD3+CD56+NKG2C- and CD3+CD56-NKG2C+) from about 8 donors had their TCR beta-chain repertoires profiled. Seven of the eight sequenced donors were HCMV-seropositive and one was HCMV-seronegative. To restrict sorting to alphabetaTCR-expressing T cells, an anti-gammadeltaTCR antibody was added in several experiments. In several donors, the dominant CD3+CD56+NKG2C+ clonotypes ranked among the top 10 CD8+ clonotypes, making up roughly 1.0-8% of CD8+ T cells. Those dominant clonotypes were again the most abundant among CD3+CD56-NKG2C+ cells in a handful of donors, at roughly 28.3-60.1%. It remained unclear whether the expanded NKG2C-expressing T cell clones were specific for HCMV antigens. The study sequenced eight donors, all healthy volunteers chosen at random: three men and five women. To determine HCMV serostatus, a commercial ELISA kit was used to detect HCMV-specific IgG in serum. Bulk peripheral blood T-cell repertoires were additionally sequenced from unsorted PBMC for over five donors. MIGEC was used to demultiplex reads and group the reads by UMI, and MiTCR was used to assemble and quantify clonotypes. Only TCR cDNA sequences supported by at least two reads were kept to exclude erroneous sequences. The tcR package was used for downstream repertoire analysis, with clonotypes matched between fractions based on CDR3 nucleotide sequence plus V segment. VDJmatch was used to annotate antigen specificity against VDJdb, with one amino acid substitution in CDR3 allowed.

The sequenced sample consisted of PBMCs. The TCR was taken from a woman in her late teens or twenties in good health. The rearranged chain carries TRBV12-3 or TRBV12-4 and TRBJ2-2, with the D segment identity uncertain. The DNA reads TGTGCCAGCAGTTTAGTAACGGTTGGGGAGCTGTTTTTT. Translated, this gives CASSLVTVGELFF.